This T cell receptor (beta chain) was retrieved from a study of T-cell reconstitution after alpha-beta-depleted transplantation in children. Points from the study as a whole: Expanded graft clones, several hundred of them, were reportedly the source of alpha-beta T cells about two months after transplant. The high TCRbeta diversity at day 60 in some patients came from surviving recipient T cells and thymic progenitors. It was newly produced T cells that mostly accounted for T-cell counts and diversity one year after transplant.

The CDR3 is 18 amino acids. V lost 4 bases to trimming and J lost 0 bases; unmatched junction nucleotides: 11. Looked up from germline, CDR1 is MNHEY and CDR2 is SMNVEV (reference sequence). This clonotype was seen repeatedly, ten times or more. Its specificity is unknown. Using unique molecular identifiers, the investigators prepared the TCRbeta library. TCRdb processed the PCR reads anew with MiXCR; each CDR3 protein has one entry. In the table there are roughly 6,700 distinct CDR3 sequences, about a sixth of which are singletons. The receptor was derived from a boy between 2 and 10 years old with acute lymphoblastic leukemia, due to receive a stem cell transplant. The source material was PBMCs, sampled before TCRalphabeta/CD19-depleted stem cell transplant. The gene calls are TRBV27 and TRBJ2-3, with TRBD1 matching over 9 bases. CDR3 in amino acids: CASSSRDRATPSTDTQYF. The CDR3 bases are TGTGCCAGCAGTTCCCGGGACAGGGCGACTCCAAGCACAGATACGCAGTATTTT.